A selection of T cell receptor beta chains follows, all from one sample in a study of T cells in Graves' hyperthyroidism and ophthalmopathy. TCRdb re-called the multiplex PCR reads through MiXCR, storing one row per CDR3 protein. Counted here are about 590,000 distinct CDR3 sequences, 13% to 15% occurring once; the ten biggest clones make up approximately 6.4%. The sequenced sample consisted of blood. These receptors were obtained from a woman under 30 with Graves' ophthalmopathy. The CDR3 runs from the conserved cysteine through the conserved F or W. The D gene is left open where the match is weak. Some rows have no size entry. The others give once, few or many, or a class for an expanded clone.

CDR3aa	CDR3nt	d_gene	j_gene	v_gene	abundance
CASSLIAGEWVNEQFF	TGCGCCAGCAGCTTAATAGCGGGAGAATGGGTTAATGAGCAGTTCTTC	TRBD2	TRBJ2-1	TRBV5-1	many
CASRGTGAVTEAFF	TGTGCCAGCAGGGGTACAGGGGCGGTCACTGAAGCTTTCTTT	TRBD1	TRBJ1-1	TRBV2	once
CASSLITARNEAFF	TGTGCCAGCAGTTTAATAACGGCCCGAAATGAAGCTTTCTTT	-	TRBJ1-1	TRBV27	many
CASSPRTGNTGELFF	TGTGCCAGCTCACCACGTACAGGGAACACCGGGGAGCTGTTTTTT	-	TRBJ2-2	TRBV12-3/TRBV12-4	many
CASSPLTSGSLHEQYF	TGCGCCAGCAGCCCGTTAACTAGCGGGAGTCTCCACGAGCAGTACTTC	TRBD2	TRBJ2-7	TRBV4-1	many
CASSYTTPTNEKLFF	TGCGCCAGCAGCTATACGACACCAACTAATGAAAAACTGTTTTTT	-	TRBJ1-4	TRBV5-1	many
CASSPQEWGGYYNEQFF	TGTGCCAGCAGCCCCCAGGAGTGGGGGGGGTACTACAATGAGCAGTTCTTC	TRBD2	TRBJ2-1	TRBV9	-
CASSRPATEEKVEQYF	TGTGCCAGCAGCCGCCCGGCGACGGAGGAGAAGGTCGAGCAGTACTTC	-	TRBJ2-7	TRBV7-9	few
CSVRGQEENTEAFF	TGCAGCGTTAGGGGGCAGGAGGAGAACACTGAAGCTTTCTTT	TRBD1	TRBJ1-1	TRBV29-1	many
CSAGSSGSAYEQYF	TGCAGTGCTGGTAGCAGCGGGAGCGCCTACGAGCAGTACTTC	TRBD2	TRBJ2-7	TRBV20-1	many
CASSVWQGAQETQYF	TGTGCCAGCAGTGTCTGGCAGGGCGCCCAAGAGACCCAGTACTTC	-	TRBJ2-5	TRBV2	many
CASRYTAGISYEQYF	TGTGCCAGCAGATATACAGCCGGGATATCCTACGAGCAGTACTTC	-	TRBJ2-7	TRBV6-1	many
CASSQGIHSGNTIYF	TGTGCCAGCAGCCAAGGGATTCACTCTGGAAACACCATATATTTT	-	TRBJ1-3	TRBV14	-
CASSALQGTQETQYF	TGTGCCAGCAGCGCCCTACAGGGAACTCAAGAGACCCAGTACTTC	-	TRBJ2-5	TRBV5-6	few
CASSYLRQGSDPSTDTQYF	TGTGCCAGCAGTTACTTGAGGCAGGGTTCAGACCCTAGCACAGATACGCAGTATTTT	-	TRBJ2-3	TRBV6-2/TRBV6-3	many
CASSPKSGYEQYF	TGTGCCAGCTCTCCCAAGTCGGGCTACGAGCAGTACTTC	-	TRBJ2-7	TRBV18	many
CASSTAGGSVGEQYF	TGTGCCAGCAGTACTGCAGGGGGCAGCGTAGGCGAGCAGTACTTC	TRBD1	TRBJ2-7	TRBV27	few
CASSYAGDRPYEQYF	TGTGCCAGCAGTTACGCCGGGGACAGGCCCTACGAGCAGTACTTC	TRBD1	TRBJ2-7	TRBV6-6	many
CSVLQGTGDTQYF	TGCAGCGTACTACAGGGAACAGGAGATACGCAGTATTTT	-	TRBJ2-3	TRBV29-1	many
CSAREDGEQYF	TGCAGTGCTAGAGAGGACGGCGAGCAGTACTTC	-	TRBJ2-7	TRBV20-1	few